A single sample gave rise to the 28 T cell receptor beta chains below, sequenced in a study of CD8 T cells in cerebrospinal fluid in Alzheimer's disease. TCRdb re-called the 10x single-cell sequencing reads; every CDR3 protein appears as one record, without DNA. The table lists approximately 1,000 distinct CDR3 sequences. The sample consisted of cerebrospinal fluid. All receptors derive from a human donor with mild cognitive impairment.

This clonotype shows up as medium-sized by frequency. This chain joins TRBV19 and TRBJ2-1; TCRdb reports TRBD2, a call that lacks DNA to check it against. Per germline, CDR1 LNHDA and CDR2 SQIVND (reference sequence). CDR3 length equals 16 residues. This chain's CDR3 is CASSIVRAGGRYEQFF. The complete variable domain, with remaining parts taken from reference TRBV19 and TRBJ2-1, reads DGGITQSPKYLFRKEGQNVTLSCEQNLNHDAMYWYRQDPGQGLRLIYYSQIVNDFQKGDIAEGYSVSREKKESFPLTVTSAQKNPTAFYLCASSIVRAGGRYEQFFGPGTRLTVL.

The chain has TRBV7-2 and TRBJ2-7; absent DNA, TCRdb's TRBD1 call cannot be checked. Germline CDR1 SGHTA, CDR2 FQGNSA. The CDR3 is 14 residues long. CDR3: CASRRTGTPYEQYF.

In terms of frequency, this clonotype is hyperexpanded. The chain has TRBV12-3 or TRBV12-4 and TRBJ1-1; the TCRdb D gene call, TRBD1, has no DNA to confirm it. The CDR3 spans 14 residues. The CDR3 sequence is CASSSLGIGFGAFF.

This clonotype is labeled medium-sized based on frequency. The CDR3 loop is CSASAQTGNTIYF. The rearrangement joins TRBV20-1 to TRBJ1-3. Per the germline V gene, CDR1 is DFQATT and CDR2 is SNEGSKA (reference sequence). CDR3 length: 13 amino acids.

The gene calls are TRBV27 and TRBJ1-3; the D call of TRBD1 rests on TCRdb alone, since no DNA is present to check it. The CDR3 is 17 amino acids. CDR1 is MNHEY and CDR2 is SMNVEV in the germline V gene (reference sequence). CDR3 amino acids: CASSGTGIILSGNTIYF.

Its frequency marks this clonotype as medium-sized (0.01 to 0.1%). The chain recombines TRBV5-1 with TRBJ2-7; TCRdb reports TRBD1, a call that lacks DNA to check it against. This CDR3 is built from 13 residues. The germline V gene encodes CDR1 SGHRS and CDR2 YFSETQ. CDR3 protein: CASSFLQGYEQYF.

By frequency, this clonotype is medium-sized. The chain uses TRBV30 and TRBJ2-5; the D call from TCRdb, TRBD1, cannot be confirmed without DNA. Germline CDR1 GTSNPN, CDR2 SVGIG (reference sequence). The CDR3 loop spans 12 amino acids. This CDR3 is CAWSKGSETQYF. Full variable domain (missing parts from reference TRBV30 and TRBJ2-5): SQTIHQWPATLVQPVGSPLSLECTVEGTSNPNLYWYRQAAGRGLQLLFYSVGIGQISSEVPQNLSASRPQDRQFILSSKKLLLSDSGFYLCAWSKGSETQYFGPGTRLLVL.

This clonotype shows up as medium-sized by frequency. The V call is TRBV19, the J call TRBJ1-2. The CDR3 is 11 residues long. From germline, CDR1 is LNHDA and CDR2 SQIVND (reference sequence). The CDR3 sequence is CASSLNYGYTF. Using reference TRBV19 and TRBJ1-2 for the parts outside the CDR3, the full variable domain is DGGITQSPKYLFRKEGQNVTLSCEQNLNHDAMYWYRQDPGQGLRLIYYSQIVNDFQKGDIAEGYSVSREKKESFPLTVTSAQKNPTAFYLCASSLNYGYTFGSGTRLTVV.

Judged by frequency, this clonotype is large (0.1 to 1%). This sequence joins TRBV7-6 and TRBJ2-1. This CDR3 is built from 15 residues. CDR1 is SGHVS and CDR2 is FNYEAQ in the germline V gene. The CDR3 here is CASSLDESSYNEQFF.

This clonotype is identified as medium-sized from frequency. The V call is TRBV28, the J call TRBJ2-1; TCRdb returns TRBD1, unconfirmable since there is no DNA. This CDR3 is built from 14 residues. Germline V gene data show CDR1 as MDHEN and CDR2 as SYDVKM. CDR3 sequence: CASSSWQGNNEQFF.

This clonotype is identified as large from frequency. This sequence joins TRBV18 and TRBJ2-3; TCRdb selects TRBD1, and the lack of DNA leaves this call unchecked. The CDR3 has 16 amino acids. Per the germline V gene, CDR1 is KGHSH and CDR2 is LQKENI. The CDR3 here is CASSPLQGAGTDTQYF.

This clonotype is deemed medium-sized by its frequency. The chain employs TRBV20-1 and TRBJ2-2. This CDR3 region has 13 residues. The germline CDR1 and CDR2 sequences are DFQATT and SNEGSKA (reference sequence). The CDR3 here is CSALDTNTGELFF.

Its frequency marks this clonotype as large. J is TRBJ2-1 and V is TRBV7-9; there is no DNA to check the TCRdb D call of TRBD1. The CDR3 length is 13 residues. CDR1 is SEHNR and CDR2 is FQNEAQ in the germline V gene (reference sequence). CDR3 sequence reads: CASRDRHYNEQFF.

In terms of frequency, this clonotype is medium-sized. The gene calls are TRBV24-1 and TRBJ2-3; the D call of TRBD2 rests on TCRdb alone, since no DNA is present to check it. This CDR3 contains 16 residues. In germline, CDR1 is KGHDR, CDR2 SFDVKD. CDR3 residues: CATSDLKRGGIDTQYF.

Frequency places this clonotype as medium-sized. This CDR3 is CASSLWGGLDTQYF. The J gene is TRBJ2-3, the V gene TRBV27; TCRdb names TRBD1, which stays unverified in the absence of DNA. Germline lookup yields CDR1 MNHEY and CDR2 SMNVEV (reference sequence). CDR3 size: 14 residues.

In terms of frequency, this clonotype is medium-sized. The chain links TRBV10-2 to TRBJ1-2; without DNA, the TCRdb call of TRBD1 cannot be checked. CDR1 is WSHSY and CDR2 is SAAADI in the germline V gene. This CDR3 has 15 residues. This CDR3 is CASSESTRDRHGYTF.

According to its frequency, this clonotype is medium-sized. The V and J genes are TRBV5-1 and TRBJ1-4. The CDR3 has 18 amino acids. CDR1 is SGHRS, CDR2 YFSETQ, per germline. CDR3 protein: CASSRRNIVDGTNEKLFF.

This clonotype is labeled large (0.1 to 1%) based on frequency. The rearrangement joins TRBV4-1 to TRBJ1-1. The CDR3 loop spans 14 amino acids. Germline CDR1 MGHRA, CDR2 YSYEKL. CDR3: CASSPFGGNTEAFF.

Judged by frequency, this clonotype is medium-sized. V usage is TRBV20-1 and J usage is TRBJ2-3. Germline lookup yields CDR1 DFQATT and CDR2 SNEGSKA (reference sequence). This CDR3 spans 11 amino acids. The CDR3: CSATHGDTQYF.

By frequency, this clonotype registers medium-sized. This chain uses TRBV12-3 or TRBV12-4 with TRBJ1-6; the TCRdb call, TRBD1, lacks DNA for checking. The CDR3 runs 14 residues. The CDR3 loop is CASSFRQYNSPLHF.

This clonotype is labeled large based on frequency. V and J are TRBV7-2 and TRBJ2-3; TCRdb's D call of TRBD2 is untestable without DNA. The germline V gene encodes CDR1 SGHTA and CDR2 FQGNSA. The CDR3 runs 16 residues. The CDR3 region is CASSLGAGVGTDTQYF. Based on the CDR3 plus reference TRBV7-2 and TRBJ2-3, the full variable domain is GAGVSQSPSNKVTEKGKDVELRCDPISGHTALYWYRQSLGQGLEFLIYFQGNSAPDKSGLPSDRFSAERTGGSVSTLTIQRTQQEDSAVYLCASSLGAGVGTDTQYFGPGTRLTVL.

This clonotype is classed as medium-sized (0.01 to 0.1%) by frequency. The rearrangement uses TRBV7-9 and TRBJ1-2. CDR3 length: 12 residues. Germline V gene data show CDR1 as SEHNR and CDR2 as FQNEAQ (reference sequence). The CDR3 is CASSLIGVGYTF.

This clonotype counts as medium-sized (0.01 to 0.1%) by frequency. The chain joins TRBV27 to TRBJ1-4; without DNA, the TCRdb call of TRBD1 cannot be checked. Looked up from germline, CDR1 is MNHEY and CDR2 is SMNVEV (reference sequence). The CDR3 consists of 12 residues. The CDR3 protein is CASSPDQGKLFF.

By frequency, this clonotype is medium-sized. The genes are TRBV4-1 and TRBJ1-5; the TCRdb D gene call, TRBD1, has no DNA to confirm it. Germline loops: CDR1 MGHRA, CDR2 YSYEKL. The CDR3 covers 16 residues. The CDR3 here is CASSHLGQGDNQPQHF.

The V and J genes are TRBV7-3 and TRBJ1-6. The CDR3 has 13 residues. Germline-derived CDR1 and CDR2 are SGHTA and FQGTGA. CDR3 region: CASSLNPMSPLHF. The full variable domain, with the rest looked up from reference TRBV7-3 and TRBJ1-6, is GAGVSQTPSNKVTEKGKYVELRCDPISGHTALYWYRQSLGQGPEFLIYFQGTGAADDSGLPNDRFFAVRPEGSVSTLKIQRTERGDSAVYLCASSLNPMSPLHFGNGTRLTVT.

By frequency, this clonotype registers medium-sized. The genes are TRBV6-4 and TRBJ1-5. The germline CDR1 and CDR2 sequences are MRHNA and SNTAGT. This CDR3 contains 16 residues. The CDR3 loop reads CASTYGGLYSNQPQHF.

This clonotype is identified as medium-sized (0.01 to 0.1%) from frequency. J is TRBJ1-2 and V is TRBV28; the TCRdb D gene call, TRBD1, has no DNA to confirm it. Germline-derived CDR1 and CDR2 are MDHEN and SYDVKM. This CDR3 has 14 amino acids. The CDR3 spells CASRSQGASYGYTF.

Its frequency marks this clonotype as medium-sized (0.01 to 0.1%). The gene calls are TRBV29-1 and TRBJ1-1; lacking DNA, the TRBD1 call made by TCRdb goes unchecked. The CDR3 runs 15 residues. Germline CDR1 is SQVTM and CDR2 is ANQGSEA. CDR3 amino acids: CSVEGASGKRAEAFF.